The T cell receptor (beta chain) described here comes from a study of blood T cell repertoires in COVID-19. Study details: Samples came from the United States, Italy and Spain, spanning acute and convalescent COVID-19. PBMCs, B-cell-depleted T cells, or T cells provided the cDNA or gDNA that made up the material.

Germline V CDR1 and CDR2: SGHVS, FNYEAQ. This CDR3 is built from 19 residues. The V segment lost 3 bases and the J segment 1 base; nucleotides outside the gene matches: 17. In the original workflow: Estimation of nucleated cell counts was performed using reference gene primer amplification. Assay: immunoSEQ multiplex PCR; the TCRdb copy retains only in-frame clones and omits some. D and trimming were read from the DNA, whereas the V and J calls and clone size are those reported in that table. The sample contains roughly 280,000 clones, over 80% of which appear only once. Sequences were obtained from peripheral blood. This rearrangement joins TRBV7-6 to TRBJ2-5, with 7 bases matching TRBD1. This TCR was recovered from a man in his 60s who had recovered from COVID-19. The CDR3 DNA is TGTGCCAGCAGCTTGGCCCCAAGAACGGGACAGATAACCCAAGAGACCCAGTACTTC. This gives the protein CASSLAPRTGQITQETQYF.